The 9 T cell receptor beta chains below were found in one sample sequenced in a study of blood T cell repertoires in COVID-19 (dated by TCRdb to about 2020). To prepare the library, the immunoSEQ multiplex PCR assay was applied. Entries here come from immuneACCESS through TCRdb and include only in-frame sequences with V and J called. Some clones fail to appear in such tables; in the studies checked, an unresolved V gene covers under half of the shortfall, and the cause of the remainder is unknown. In this sample the table shows tens of thousands of clones, about 90% of which occur a single time. Approximately 2.9% of the sample is in the top ten clones. The sequencing sample was made of peripheral blood. The receptors shown here come from a woman between 45 and 60 years old with active or convalescent COVID-19.

The rearrangement links TRBV7-9 to TRBJ1-2; D perhaps matches TRBD1 (5 bases). The V gene's germline CDR1 is SEHNR and CDR2 FQNEAQ (reference sequence). V shed 1 base and J shed 6 bases, with 12 bases lying between them. The CDR3 covers 14 residues. Here the CDR3 DNA reads TGTGCCAGCAGCTTAGATCAGGGTTGGGATGGCTACACCTTC. Protein: CASSLDQGWDGYTF.

The V call is TRBV6-2 or TRBV6-3, the J call TRBJ2-5, with TRBD2 matching over 10 bases. Germline V gene sequence: CDR1 MNHEY, CDR2 SVGEGT. CDR3 size: 16 residues. Unmatched junction bases numbered 4, after V lost 2 bases and J lost 1 base. The DNA of the CDR3 is TGTGCCAGCAGTTACGGGGCTAGCGGGGGCCAAGAGACCCAGTACTTC. Encoded protein: CASSYGASGGQETQYF.

The chain joins TRBV19 to TRBJ1-1; weak D call: TRBD1 (5 bases). This CDR3 contains 13 residues. CDR1 is LNHDA, CDR2 SQIVND, per germline (reference sequence). The germline V and J ends were trimmed by 8 bases and 3 bases, with 13 bases remaining between them. CDR3 residues: CASALEGYTEAFF. CDR3 bases: TGTGCCAGTGCCTTGGAGGGGTACACTGAAGCTTTCTTT.

The chain links TRBV6-5 to TRBJ2-2, with D unresolved. CDR1 is MNHEY, CDR2 SVGAGI, per germline. Deletions cut 5 bases from V and 4 bases from J, with 11 bases between. This CDR3 region has 14 residues. The CDR3 reads CASSPSAVTGELFF. The DNA for the CDR3 is TGTGCCAGCAGTCCCTCGGCGGTCACCGGGGAGCTGTTTTTT.

The chain recombines TRBV4-1 with TRBJ2-6; D gene unclear. V was pared by 4 bases and J by 2 bases, with 12 bases between. Germline V gene sequence: CDR1 MGHRA, CDR2 YSYEKL. The CDR3 consists of 16 residues. The CDR3 region is CASSPTQEAGANVLTF. The CDR3, as DNA: TGCGCCAGCAGCCCAACCCAGGAAGCTGGGGCCAACGTCCTGACTTTC.

The DNA for the CDR3 is TGCGCCAGCAGCCTGGGGGCAGATTCACCCCTCCACTTT. Protein sequence: CASSLGADSPLHF. The chain employs TRBV5-1 and TRBJ1-6; maybe TRBD1 (6 bases). The germline V and J ends were trimmed by 4 bases and 8 bases, with 10 bases remaining between them. CDR3 length: 13 amino acids. Germline V gene data show CDR1 as SGHRS and CDR2 as YFSETQ.

The genes are TRBV10-3 and TRBJ1-1; D gene uncertain. Germline CDR1 is ENHRY and CDR2 is SYGVKD. The ends were cut back, 0 bases at V and 1 base at J, with 6 bases in the middle. The CDR3 runs 14 residues. CDR3: CAISESAGNTEAFF. The CDR3 DNA reads as TGTGCCATCAGTGAGTCGGCGGGGAACACTGAAGCTTTCTTT.

The chain carries TRBV3-1 (or the pseudogene TRBV3-2) and TRBJ1-6, with D possibly matching TRBD1 (5 bases). Trimming pared 5 bases from V and 8 bases from J, leaving 13 bases between. Germline V gives CDR1 LGHDT, CDR2 YNNKEL (reference sequence). The CDR3 has 14 amino acids. The CDR3 here is CASSTLGGDSPLHF. CDR3 nucleotides: TGTGCCAGCAGCACCCTGGGGGGGGATTCACCCCTCCACTTT.

This chain connects TRBV30 to TRBJ1-2, with D perhaps TRBD1 (5 bases). The germline gives CDR1 GTSNPN, CDR2 SVGIG (reference sequence). The CDR3 totals 20 residues. V shed 0 bases and J shed 0 bases, with 26 bases lying between them. The CDR3 nucleotides read TGTGCCTGGAGTGTCGACCCCCGACGTGGGGGGTGGAGAGCTAACTATGGCTACACCTTC. It specifies CAWSVDPRRGGWRANYGYTF. Drawing the rest from reference TRBV30 and TRBJ1-2, the complete variable domain is SQTIHQWPATLVQPVGSPLSLECTVEGTSNPNLYWYRQAAGRGLQLLFYSVGIGQISSEVPQNLSASRPQDRQFILSSKKLLLSDSGFYLCAWSVDPRRGGWRANYGYTFGSGTRLTVV.